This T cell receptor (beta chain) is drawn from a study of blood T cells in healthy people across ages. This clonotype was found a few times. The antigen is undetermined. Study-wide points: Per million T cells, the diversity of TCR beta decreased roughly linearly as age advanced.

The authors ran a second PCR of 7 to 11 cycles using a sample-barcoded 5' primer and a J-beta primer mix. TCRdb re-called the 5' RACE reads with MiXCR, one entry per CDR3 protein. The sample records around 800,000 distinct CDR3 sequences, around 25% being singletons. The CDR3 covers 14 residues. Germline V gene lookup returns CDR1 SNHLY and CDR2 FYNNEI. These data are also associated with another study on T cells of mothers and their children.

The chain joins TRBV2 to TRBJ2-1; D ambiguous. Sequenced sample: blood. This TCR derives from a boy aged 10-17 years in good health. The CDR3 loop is CASVPWSSYNEQFF. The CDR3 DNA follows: TGTGCTTCGGTGCCGTGGAGCTCCTACAATGAGCAGTTCTTC. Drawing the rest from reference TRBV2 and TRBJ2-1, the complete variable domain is EPEVTQTPSHQVTQMGQEVILRCVPISNHLYFYWYRQILGQKVEFLVSFYNNEISEKSEIFDDQFSVERPDGSNFTLKIRSTKLEDSAMYFCASVPWSSYNEQFFGPGTRLTVL.